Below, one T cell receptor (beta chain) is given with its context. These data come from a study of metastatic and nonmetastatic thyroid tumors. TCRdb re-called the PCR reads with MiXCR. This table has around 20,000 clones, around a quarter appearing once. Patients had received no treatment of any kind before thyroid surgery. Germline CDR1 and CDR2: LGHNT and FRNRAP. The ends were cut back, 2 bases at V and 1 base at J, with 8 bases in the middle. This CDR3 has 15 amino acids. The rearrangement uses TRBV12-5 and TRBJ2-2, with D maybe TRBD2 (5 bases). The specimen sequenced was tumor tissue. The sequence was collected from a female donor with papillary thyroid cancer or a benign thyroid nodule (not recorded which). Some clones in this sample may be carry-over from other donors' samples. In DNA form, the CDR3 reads TGTGCTAGTGGTTTGAGCGGTGGGAACACCGGGGAGCTGTTTTTT. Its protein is CASGLSGGNTGELFF.